The clone carrying this TCR beta chain counts as medium-sized (0.01 to 0.1%) by frequency. TRB was amplified from 250 ng of peripheral blood genomic DNA per sample. TRB was amplified by touch-down multiplex PCR, primer pools A and B combined. TCRdb re-called the multiplex PCR reads; every CDR3 protein appears as one record, without DNA. The repertoire shows fewer than 3,500 distinct CDR3 sequences; the top ten hold 30% to 40%. The CDR3 totals 13 residues. Germline CDR1 is SGHNT and CDR2 is YYREEE (reference sequence). This specimen belongs to a study of T cell clusters in autoimmune cytopenias. A further study also used this sample, focusing on T cell repertoires in aging, cancer and after chemotherapy. That paper notes: Age-matched healthy donors had significantly more diverse, less clonal blood TCR repertoires than untreated cancer patients.

The source of this sequence is a human donor with an autoimmune cytopenia or autoimmune hepatitis (not recorded which). The sample was peripheral blood. V and J are TRBV5-4 and TRBJ2-3; the TCRdb call, TRBD1, lacks DNA for checking. CDR3: CASSLTRGDTQYF.